The clone carrying this TCR beta chain has a count of ten or more. TCRdb passed the RACE reads through MiXCR, listing each CDR3 protein once. Of around 330,000 distinct CDR3 sequences in the sample, 5% to 6.5% are singletons; the top ten hold roughly 8.2%. The CDR3 has 15 residues. Trimming cost V 2 bases and J 5 bases, with 13 bases left between them. The data stem from a study of human T cells and chemical hapten exposure. Study-wide background: DPC at 2% was the sensitizing agent, placed on around 2 cm by around 2 cm of upper inner arm skin.

Time point in this sample: pre-sensitization, week 0. This sample's treatment: therapeutic diphenylcyclopropenone sensitization with weekly scalp DPC. The chain combines TRBV12-3 or TRBV12-4 with TRBJ2-1; TRBD1 is a possible D gene (6 bases). The sequencing used whole blood, collected in connection with sensitization to the hapten diphenylcyclopropenone (DPC). The sequence came from a woman aged 18-29 years with alopecia areata. Some clones in this sample may be carry-over from other donors' samples. DNA of the CDR3: TGTGCCAGCAGTTTACGGGCAGGGGTAAACAATGAGCAGTTCTTC. This gives the protein CASSLRAGVNNEQFF.